These 30 T cell receptor beta chains were sequenced from one sample in a study of response to subunit inactivated influenza vaccine. TCRdb called the RT-PCR reads again in MiXCR, with one record for every CDR3 protein. The data show around 520,000 distinct CDR3 sequences, approximately 24% seen once. This specimen consisted of CD4+ T cells sorted from PBMCs, obtained around 5 days after vaccination. These receptors all come from a man between 50 and 59 years old who received an inactivated influenza vaccine.

CDR3 nucleotide sequence: TGTGCCAGCAATACGGGACAGGGAGTCTACAATGAGCAGTTCTTC. Encoded protein: CASNTGQGVYNEQFF. The chain has TRBV9 and TRBJ2-1, with 9 bases lining up with TRBD1. Germline V gene data show CDR1 as SGDLS and CDR2 as YYNGEE. CDR3 length equals 15 residues. V lost 6 bases to trimming and J lost 3 bases; unmatched junction nucleotides: 7.

The chain links TRBV12-3 or TRBV12-4 to TRBJ2-5; D is perhaps TRBD2 (5 bases). This CDR3 has 13 residues. Trimming removed 6 bases from V and 3 bases from J, with 11 bases in between. The CDR3 region has the DNA TGTGCCAGCAGCTTCCACGGGGAAGAGACCCAGTACTTC. This sequence encodes CASSFHGEETQYF.

This clonotype has just a few counts. The chain uses TRBV7-8 and TRBJ1-2, with D unclear. Germline loops: CDR1 SGHVS, CDR2 FQNEAQ. V was clipped by 5 bases and J by 2 bases, with 18 bases between them. This CDR3 has 16 amino acids. Written as DNA, the CDR3 is TGTGCCAGCAGCATAGGCGGACCCGAATCAAACTATGGCTACACCTTC. Protein: CASSIGGPESNYGYTF.

The rearrangement joins TRBV5-1 to TRBJ2-7, with TRBD2 matching over 7 bases. Trimming at V came to 4 bases and at J to 3 bases, leaving 10 bases not matched to a gene. This CDR3 contains 15 residues. Germline CDR1 reads SGHRS; CDR2 reads YFSETQ. The CDR3 spells CASSRGGGTSYEQYF. CDR3 DNA sequence: TGCGCCAGCAGCCGCGGCGGGGGAACTAGCTACGAGCAGTACTTC.

At least ten counts were recorded for this clonotype. The chain combines TRBV5-1 with TRBJ2-3; D is perhaps TRBD2 (5 bases). Trimming stripped 4 bases from V and 4 bases from J, with 10 bases between. Germline assignment: CDR1 SGHRS and CDR2 YFSETQ. This CDR3 has 13 residues. CDR3 region: CASSRSSPDTQYF. The CDR3 DNA follows: TGCGCCAGCAGCCGATCTAGCCCAGATACGCAGTATTTT.

This clonotype was detected a few times. This sequence joins TRBV20-1 and TRBJ2-1; possible D gene TRBD1, 6 bases. The CDR3 extends over 17 amino acids. In germline, CDR1 is DFQATT, CDR2 SNEGSKA (reference sequence). The V end was cut by 2 bases, the J end by 0 bases, with 17 bases between. DNA of the CDR3: TGCAGTGCTAGAACAAGGGGGTTAGGTAGCTCCTACAATGAGCAGTTCTTC. Residues: CSARTRGLGSSYNEQFF.

The chain employs TRBV5-1 and TRBJ2-7; TRBD2 might be the D (5 bases). This CDR3 has 13 residues. V dropped 3 bases and J dropped 2 bases, with 9 bases sitting between them. The germline gives CDR1 SGHRS, CDR2 YFSETQ. Here the CDR3 reads CASSSGSPYEQYF. The DNA of the CDR3 is TGCGCCAGCAGCTCGGGATCTCCCTACGAGCAGTACTTC.

The V call is TRBV7-2, the J call TRBJ2-3; a possible D gene is TRBD2 (6 bases). The CDR3 sequence is 15 residues long. CDR1 SGHTA and CDR2 FQGNSA come from the germline V gene. V was clipped by 1 base and J by 4 bases, with 12 bases between them. CDR3 nucleotides: TGTGCCAGCAGCTTAGGTAGCGGTGCGGCAGATACGCAGTATTTT. It specifies CASSLGSGAADTQYF.

This clonotype has a handful of counts. The rearrangement uses TRBV29-1 and TRBJ1-3; D gene ambiguous. From germline, CDR1 is SQVTM and CDR2 ANQGSEA. Trimming shortened V by 4 bases and J by 4 bases, and 11 bases separated the two germline ends. There are 13 residues in the CDR3. Here the CDR3 DNA reads TGCAGCGTTGTTAAGTTATCGGGAAACACCATATATTTT. It translates to CSVVKLSGNTIYF.

The chain uses TRBV7-2 and TRBJ2-2; D is perhaps TRBD1 (6 bases). Germline CDR1 is SGHTA and CDR2 is FQGNSA. The CDR3 contains 16 residues. V shed 5 bases and J shed 7 bases, with 20 bases lying between them. DNA for the CDR3: TGTGCCAGCAGCCTCCAAGGGGGACCTTTAGGCGGGGAGCTGTTTTTT. Protein sequence: CASSLQGGPLGGELFF.

This chain uses TRBV2 with TRBJ2-5, with 8 bases matching TRBD1. Trimming removed 6 bases from V and 3 bases from J; junction bases left unmatched: 15. Germline CDR1 SNHLY, CDR2 FYNNEI. The CDR3 consists of 17 residues. The CDR3 sequence is CASRRPGTGSSEETQYF. The CDR3 region has the DNA TGTGCCAGCAGGCGTCCCGGGACAGGTAGTTCAGAAGAGACCCAGTACTTC.

The chain uses TRBV18 and TRBJ1-1; D might be TRBD1 (5 bases). Germline V gives CDR1 KGHSH, CDR2 LQKENI. The V and J ends lost 3 bases and 11 bases respectively, with 13 bases between them. This CDR3 contains 12 residues. The DNA of the CDR3 is TGTGCCAGCTCACCCCCCGGACAACGCGCTTTCTTT. Translating gives CASSPPGQRAFF.

This clonotype was counted a few times. V and J are TRBV5-1 and TRBJ2-1; D not certain. V lost 2 bases to trimming and J lost 0 bases, with 12 bases between them. CDR1 is SGHRS and CDR2 is YFSETQ in the germline V gene. The CDR3 runs 16 residues. CDR3 sequence: CASSLSTSLSYNEQFF. In nucleotides, the CDR3 is TGCGCCAGCAGCTTATCGACATCCCTCTCCTACAATGAGCAGTTCTTC.

The chain uses TRBV19 and TRBJ2-1; 7 positions match TRBD2. CDR1 and CDR2 from the germline V gene are LNHDA and SQIVND (reference sequence). Unmatched junction bases numbered 7, after V lost 5 bases and J lost 6 bases. The CDR3 contains 14 residues. Here the CDR3 reads CASSASGEFNEQFF. Here the CDR3 DNA reads TGTGCCAGTAGTGCGAGCGGGGAATTCAATGAGCAGTTCTTC.

The chain is built from TRBV15 and TRBJ1-5; D possibly corresponds to TRBD1 (5 bases). CDR1 LNHNV and CDR2 YYDKDF come from the germline V gene (reference sequence). CDR3 length equals 12 residues. Trimming removed 1 base at V and 10 bases at J, with 8 bases between. The CDR3 DNA reads as TGTGCCACCAGCAGAGTTGGGGGACCCCAGCATTTT. Translation: CATSRVGGPQHF.

This clonotype was observed many times. The rearrangement joins TRBV5-1 to TRBJ1-1; D ambiguous. V was shortened by 0 bases and J by 8 bases, with 11 bases between the two germline ends. Germline-derived CDR1 and CDR2 are SGHRS and YFSETQ. The CDR3 sequence is 13 residues long. The CDR3 DNA reads TGCGCCAGCAGCTTGGGTCAGGTCTCGGAAGCTTTCTTT. Its protein product is CASSLGQVSEAFF.

This clonotype was seen only a few times. This chain links TRBV20-1 with TRBJ1-1; 8 bases are shared with TRBD1. There are 13 residues in the CDR3. Germline assignment: CDR1 DFQATT and CDR2 SNEGSKA (reference sequence). The junction had 9 bases not matched to a gene; V was cut back by 7 bases and J by 5 bases. The CDR3 here is CSGVQGGGTEAFF. CDR3 sequence (DNA): TGCAGTGGAGTACAGGGGGGCGGAACTGAAGCTTTCTTT.

The chain combines TRBV11-2 with TRBJ2-7; possibly TRBD1 or TRBD2 for D (5 bases each). CDR3 length equals 11 residues. Looked up from germline, CDR1 is SGHAT and CDR2 is FQNNGV. V gave up 4 bases and J gave up 13 bases, with 14 bases separating them. CDR3 DNA sequence: TGTGCCAGCAGCTCCTCCGGGGCAACCTACTTC. Translation: CASSSSGATYF.

The chain joins TRBV20-1 to TRBJ1-5, with TRBD1 identical over 11 bases. The V segment lost 3 bases and the J segment 6 bases; nucleotides outside the gene matches: 7. The CDR3 spans 15 residues. Germline V gene sequence: CDR1 DFQATT, CDR2 SNEGSKA (reference sequence). DNA for the CDR3: TGCAGTGCTAGGAGGACAGGGGGCGTCTTTCAGCCCCAGCATTTT. The encoded protein is CSARRTGGVFQPQHF.

This clonotype has at least ten counts. This chain uses TRBV20-1 with TRBJ2-7; TRBD1 agrees at 7 bases. From germline, CDR1 is DFQATT and CDR2 SNEGSKA (reference sequence). The CDR3 is made up of 13 amino acids. V lost 6 bases to trimming and J lost 0 bases; unmatched junction nucleotides: 5. This chain's CDR3 is CSALGQSSYEQYF. DNA for the CDR3: TGCAGTGCCCTGGGACAGAGCTCCTACGAGCAGTACTTC.

In its sample, this clonotype was seen many times. The rearrangement joins TRBV6-5 to TRBJ2-5; possibly TRBD2 for D (7 bases). The germline V and J ends were trimmed by 2 bases and 4 bases, with 20 bases remaining between them. The CDR3 sequence is 17 residues long. Per the germline V gene, CDR1 is MNHEY and CDR2 is SVGAGI. The CDR3 here is CASSYGERGGGRETQYF. The DNA of the CDR3 is TGTGCCAGCAGTTACGGCGAAAGGGGGGGGGGTCGAGAGACCCAGTACTTC.

A few counts support this clonotype. The chain links TRBV6-5 to TRBJ2-3; no definite D call. Germline V gives CDR1 MNHEY, CDR2 SVGAGI. V was pared by 0 bases and J by 0 bases, with 7 bases between. This CDR3 contains 15 residues. In nucleotides, the CDR3 is TGTGCCAGCAGTTACTCCCCGCGGAGCACAGATACGCAGTATTTT. Protein product: CASSYSPRSTDTQYF.

The J gene is TRBJ2-1, the V gene TRBV27; D is unclear. Germline loops: CDR1 MNHEY, CDR2 SMNVEV (reference sequence). V was pared by 3 bases and J by 4 bases, with 19 bases between. This CDR3 spans 17 amino acids. The CDR3 loop is CASSFLRRSIEYNEQFF. CDR3 bases: TGTGCCAGCAGTTTTCTCCGGCGGAGTATCGAATACAATGAGCAGTTCTTC.

This clonotype turned up a few times. The rearrangement uses TRBV2 and TRBJ1-2; no clear D. This CDR3 is 13 amino acids long. Germline V gene lookup returns CDR1 SNHLY and CDR2 FYNNEI. The V end was cut by 5 bases, the J end by 0 bases, with 7 bases between. The CDR3 nucleotides read TGTGCCAGCAGTTCCAGTGCTAACTATGGCTACACCTTC. Protein: CASSSSANYGYTF. The variable domain in full, completed from reference TRBV2 and TRBJ1-2, reads EPEVTQTPSHQVTQMGQEVILRCVPISNHLYFYWYRQILGQKVEFLVSFYNNEISEKSEIFDDQFSVERPDGSNFTLKIRSTKLEDSAMYFCASSSSANYGYTFGSGTRLTVV.

The table lists this clonotype with a few counts. The gene calls are TRBV12-3 or TRBV12-4 and TRBJ2-4, with 8 bases fitting TRBD1. The J segment lost 5 bases and the V segment lost 3 bases, leaving 6 bases of the junction unmatched. The CDR3 spans 15 residues. CDR3 coding DNA: TGTGCCAGCAGTTTGGGTCAGGGGGCTCAAAACATTCAGTACTTC. Its translation is CASSLGQGAQNIQYF.

The chain links TRBV5-1 to TRBJ1-1; D uncertain. The CDR3 contains 14 residues. Deletions cut 3 bases from V and 0 bases from J, with 9 bases between. The germline gives CDR1 SGHRS, CDR2 YFSETQ. The CDR3 bases are TGCGCCAGCAGCTCACTAAAGATGAACACTGAAGCTTTCTTT. Amino acids: CASSSLKMNTEAFF. The full variable domain, rest sourced from reference TRBV5-1 and TRBJ1-1, is KAGVTQTPRYLIKTRGQQVTLSCSPISGHRSVSWYQQTPGQGLQFLFEYFSETQRNKGNFPGRFSGRQFSNSRSEMNVSTLELGDSALYLCASSSLKMNTEAFFGQGTRLTVV.

In this sample, this clonotype turned up a few times. The chain employs TRBV7-2 and TRBJ1-4; the D gene is possibly TRBD1 (5 bases). Germline CDR1 reads SGHTA; CDR2 reads FQGNSA. The length of the CDR3 is 13 residues. V lost 5 bases and J lost 4, with 8 bases in between. The CDR3 protein is CASSRDLNEKLFF. The DNA for the CDR3 is TGTGCCAGCAGCCGGGACCTTAATGAAAAACTGTTTTTT.

The J gene is TRBJ2-5, the V gene TRBV4-2; D uncertain. V gave up 0 bases and J gave up 9 bases, with 5 bases separating them. Looked up from germline, CDR1 is LGHNA and CDR2 is YNFKEQ. This CDR3 spans 11 amino acids. CDR3 loop: CASSQDEAQYF. In DNA, the CDR3 is TGTGCCAGCAGCCAAGATGAGGCCCAGTACTTC.

The chain has TRBV7-6 and TRBJ2-2, with D perhaps TRBD1 (6 bases). Germline V lookup: CDR1 SGHVS, CDR2 FNYEAQ. V lost 1 base and J lost 7, with 13 bases in between. The CDR3 contains 15 residues. DNA of the CDR3: TGTGCCAGCAGCTTAGTTGACAGGCCTAACGGGGAGCTGTTTTTT. Translating it yields CASSLVDRPNGELFF.

The V call is TRBV20-1, the J call TRBJ2-3, with a tentative D call TRBD2 (6 bases). The CDR3 is made up of 15 amino acids. Per germline, CDR1 DFQATT and CDR2 SNEGSKA (reference sequence). The CDR3 here is CSHSGTSMSTDTQYF. The CDR3 region has the DNA TGCAGCCACTCTGGAACTAGCATGAGCACAGATACGCAGTATTTT.